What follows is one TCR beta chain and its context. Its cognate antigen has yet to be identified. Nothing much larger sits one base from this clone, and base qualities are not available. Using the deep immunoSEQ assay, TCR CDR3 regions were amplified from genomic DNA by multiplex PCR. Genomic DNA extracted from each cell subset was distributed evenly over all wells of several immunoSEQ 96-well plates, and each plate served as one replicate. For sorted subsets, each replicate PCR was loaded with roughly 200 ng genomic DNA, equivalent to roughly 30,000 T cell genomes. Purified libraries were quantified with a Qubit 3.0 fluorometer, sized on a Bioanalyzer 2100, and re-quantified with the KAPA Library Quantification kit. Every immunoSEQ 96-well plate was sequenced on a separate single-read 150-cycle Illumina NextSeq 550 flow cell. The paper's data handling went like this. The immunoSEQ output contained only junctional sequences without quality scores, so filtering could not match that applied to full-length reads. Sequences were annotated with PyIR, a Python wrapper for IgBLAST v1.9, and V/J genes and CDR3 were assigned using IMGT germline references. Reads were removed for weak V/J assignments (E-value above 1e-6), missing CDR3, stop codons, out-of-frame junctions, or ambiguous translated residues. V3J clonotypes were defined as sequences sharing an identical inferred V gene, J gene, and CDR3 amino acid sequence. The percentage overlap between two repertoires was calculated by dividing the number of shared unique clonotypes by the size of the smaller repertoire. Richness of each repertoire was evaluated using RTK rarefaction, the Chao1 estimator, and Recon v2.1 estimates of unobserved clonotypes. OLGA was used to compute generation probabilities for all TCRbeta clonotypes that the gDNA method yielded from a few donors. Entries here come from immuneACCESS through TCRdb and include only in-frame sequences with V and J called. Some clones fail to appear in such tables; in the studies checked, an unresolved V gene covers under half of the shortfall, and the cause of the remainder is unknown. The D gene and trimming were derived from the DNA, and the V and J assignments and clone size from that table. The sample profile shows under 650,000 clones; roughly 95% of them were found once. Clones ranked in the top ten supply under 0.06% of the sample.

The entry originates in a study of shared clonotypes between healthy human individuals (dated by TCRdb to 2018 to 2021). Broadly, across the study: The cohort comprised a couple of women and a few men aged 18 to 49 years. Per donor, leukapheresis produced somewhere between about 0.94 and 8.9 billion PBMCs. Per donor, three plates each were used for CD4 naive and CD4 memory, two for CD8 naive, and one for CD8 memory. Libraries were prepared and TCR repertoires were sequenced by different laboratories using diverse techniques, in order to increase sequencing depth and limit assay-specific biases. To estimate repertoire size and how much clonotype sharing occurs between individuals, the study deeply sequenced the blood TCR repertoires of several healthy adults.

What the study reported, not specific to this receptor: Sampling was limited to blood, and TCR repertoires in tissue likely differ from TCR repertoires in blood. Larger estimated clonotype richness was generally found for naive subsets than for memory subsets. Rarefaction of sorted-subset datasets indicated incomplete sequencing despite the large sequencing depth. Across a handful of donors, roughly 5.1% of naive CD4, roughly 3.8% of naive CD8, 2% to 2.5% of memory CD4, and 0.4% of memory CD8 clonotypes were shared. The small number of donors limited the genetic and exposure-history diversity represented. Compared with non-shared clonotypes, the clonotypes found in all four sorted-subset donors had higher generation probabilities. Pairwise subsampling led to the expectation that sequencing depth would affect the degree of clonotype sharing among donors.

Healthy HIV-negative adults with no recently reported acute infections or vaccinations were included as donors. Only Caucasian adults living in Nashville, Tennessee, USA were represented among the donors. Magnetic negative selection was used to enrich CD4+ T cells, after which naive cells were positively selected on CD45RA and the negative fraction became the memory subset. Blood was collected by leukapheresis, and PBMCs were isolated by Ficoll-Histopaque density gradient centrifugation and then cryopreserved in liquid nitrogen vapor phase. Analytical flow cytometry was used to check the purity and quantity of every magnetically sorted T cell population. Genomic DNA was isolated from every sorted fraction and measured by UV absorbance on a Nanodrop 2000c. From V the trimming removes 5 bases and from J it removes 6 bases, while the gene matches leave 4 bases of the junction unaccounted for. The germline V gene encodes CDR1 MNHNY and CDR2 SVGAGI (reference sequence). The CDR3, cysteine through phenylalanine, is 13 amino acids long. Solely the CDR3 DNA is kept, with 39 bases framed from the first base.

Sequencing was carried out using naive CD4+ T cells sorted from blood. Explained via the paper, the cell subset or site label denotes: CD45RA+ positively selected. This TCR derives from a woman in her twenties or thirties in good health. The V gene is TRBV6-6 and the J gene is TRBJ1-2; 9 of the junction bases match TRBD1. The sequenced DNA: TGTGCCAGCAGTCCGGGACAGGGACATGGCTACACCTTC. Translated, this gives CASSPGQGHGYTF.